A selection of T cell receptor beta chains follows, all from one sample in a study of T cell repertoires in cytomegalovirus infection. Their specific antigens are unknown. TCRdb reprocessed the reads via MiXCR and lists one record per CDR3 protein. This table holds 110,000 or so distinct CDR3 sequences, 30% to 35% found once. The sample here was CD8+ T cells from cultured PBMCs, taken from culture after CMV antigen stimulation. These receptors originate from a human donor in good health (CMV status not recorded). Some clones in this sample may be carry-over from other donors' samples. CDR3s leave out the opening cysteine and the closing phenylalanine or tryptophan. Each record gives: V gene, CDR3 protein.

V gene: TRBV2; CDR3 protein: ASRGFRKTARGSPLH
V gene: TRBV25-1; CDR3 protein: ASSERGGSGNTIY
V gene: TRBV2; CDR3 protein: ASSEIATHSTDTQY
V gene: TRBV5-1; CDR3 protein: ASRDWADNSPLH
V gene: TRBV4-2; CDR3 protein: ASSRTPRTGVYEQY
V gene: TRBV5-1; CDR3 protein: ASSSGTTNTEAF
V gene: TRBV6-1; CDR3 protein: AGADTEYNEQF
V gene: TRBV7-9; CDR3 protein: ASSLFWAWSYEQY
V gene: TRBV10-3; CDR3 protein: AIKTGQGPQY
V gene: TRBV7-9; CDR3 protein: ASSAYGGTEAF
V gene: TRBV28; CDR3 protein: ASSLWSTGLGFYEQY
V gene: TRBV27; CDR3 protein: ASGDLGSDTQY
V gene: TRBV20-1; CDR3 protein: SARDLLAGGHPDTQY
V gene: TRBV14; CDR3 protein: ASSPRGFYEQY
V gene: TRBV7-6; CDR3 protein: ASSPTGAGELF
V gene: TRBV6-2/TRBV6-3; CDR3 protein: ASSFETGRQPQH
V gene: TRBV7-9; CDR3 protein: ASSLVLAGNNEQF
V gene: TRBV15; CDR3 protein: ATSRGDSVIYNEQF
V gene: TRBV4-2; CDR3 protein: ASSDEGQGTDTQY
V gene: TRBV20-1; CDR3 protein: SASTENLGSYEQY
V gene: TRBV7-2; CDR3 protein: ASSLERPTQNTEAF
V gene: TRBV7-8; CDR3 protein: ASSLVTGAAKNIQY
V gene: TRBV4-1; CDR3 protein: ASSQYRGANEKLF
V gene: TRBV28; CDR3 protein: ASSFNSRTDTQY
V gene: TRBV12-3/TRBV12-4; CDR3 protein: ASRWDSLTGELF
V gene: TRBV7-6; CDR3 protein: ASSLSGGGDEQY
V gene: TRBV6-6; CDR3 protein: ASSYSDRAYEQY
V gene: TRBV28; CDR3 protein: ASSEQGHQPQH
V gene: TRBV7-6; CDR3 protein: ASSLQGVDYEQY
V gene: TRBV20-1; CDR3 protein: SARVPRGFNQPQH
V gene: TRBV7-2; CDR3 protein: ASSLENGLAMADTQY
V gene: TRBV19; CDR3 protein: ASGWLSQPQH
V gene: TRBV25-1; CDR3 protein: ASSEGLHYNSPLH
V gene: TRBV12-3/TRBV12-4; CDR3 protein: ASSLVAAGQEKLF
V gene: TRBV7-6; CDR3 protein: ASSLVMASGGALTGELF
V gene: TRBV4-1; CDR3 protein: ASSQDPSDRAFSPLH
V gene: TRBV6-1; CDR3 protein: ASRDHDSNYEQY
V gene: TRBV7-9; CDR3 protein: ASSPRLAGGLQETQY
V gene: TRBV9; CDR3 protein: ASSTTGANTEAF
V gene: TRBV27; CDR3 protein: ASSLSVKDSRLEAF
V gene: TRBV19; CDR3 protein: ASSSWVGTEAF
V gene: TRBV2; CDR3 protein: ASTSRTGGFIT
V gene: TRBV6-1; CDR3 protein: ASSEARTRAF
V gene: TRBV7-2; CDR3 protein: ASSRQGGSTGELF
V gene: TRBV12-3/TRBV12-4; CDR3 protein: ASSGPIVGDTGELF
V gene: TRBV6-1; CDR3 protein: ASRRKDRAYNEKLF
V gene: TRBV6-2/TRBV6-3; CDR3 protein: ASSFGPYGYT
V gene: TRBV13; CDR3 protein: ASGYSDTQY
V gene: TRBV27; CDR3 protein: ASSSLASGLLYGYT
V gene: TRBV27; CDR3 protein: ASSLWGSSYEQY